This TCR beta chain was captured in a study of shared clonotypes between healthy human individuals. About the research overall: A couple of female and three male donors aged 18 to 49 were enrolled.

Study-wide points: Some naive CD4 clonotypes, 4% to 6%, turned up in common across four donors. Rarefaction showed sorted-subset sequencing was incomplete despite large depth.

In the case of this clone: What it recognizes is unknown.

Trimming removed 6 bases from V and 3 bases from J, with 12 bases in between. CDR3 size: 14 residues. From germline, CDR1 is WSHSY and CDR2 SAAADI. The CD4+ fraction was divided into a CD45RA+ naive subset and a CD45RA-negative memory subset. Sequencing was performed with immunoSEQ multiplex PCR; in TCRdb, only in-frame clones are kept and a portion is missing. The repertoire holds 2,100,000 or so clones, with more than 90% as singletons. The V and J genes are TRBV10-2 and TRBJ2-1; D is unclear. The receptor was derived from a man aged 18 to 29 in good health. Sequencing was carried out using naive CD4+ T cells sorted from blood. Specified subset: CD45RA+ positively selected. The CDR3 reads CASSLDSRYNEQFF. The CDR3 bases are TGCGCCAGCAGCCTCGACTCTCGCTACAATGAGCAGTTCTTC.